A selection of T cell receptor beta chains follows, all from one sample in a study of blood T cell repertoires in COVID-19. TCRdb's copy holds only in-frame clones and misses some; the assay was immunoSEQ multiplex PCR. The sample carries some 100,000 clones, approximately 80% recorded once. The specimen sequenced was peripheral blood. These receptors all stem from a man between 65 and 85 years old with acute or convalescent COVID-19. The CDR3 runs from the conserved cysteine through the conserved F or W. D genes are given only for firm matches. Clone size appears in some rows only: once, few, many, or a class for an expanded clone.

abundance: -
j_gene: TRBJ1-1
d_gene: -
v_gene: TRBV6-2/TRBV6-3
CDR3nt: TGTGCCAGCAGTAAATGGACAGTAATCGACACTGAAGCTTTCTTT
CDR3aa: CASSKWTVIDTEAFF

abundance: -
j_gene: TRBJ2-1
d_gene: TRBD2
v_gene: TRBV27
CDR3nt: TGTGCCAGCAGCCCGCGTAGCGGGAGACGGTACAATGAGCAGTTCTTC
CDR3aa: CASSPRSGRRYNEQFF

abundance: -
j_gene: TRBJ2-5
d_gene: TRBD2
v_gene: TRBV5-1
CDR3nt: TGCGCCAGCAGCTTCGGGACTAGTGGGGAGACCCAGTACTTC
CDR3aa: CASSFGTSGETQYF

abundance: -
j_gene: TRBJ1-2
d_gene: -
v_gene: TRBV3-1/TRBV3-2
CDR3nt: TGTGCCAGCAGCCAAGTACAGGGAGTTAACTATGGCTACACCTTC
CDR3aa: CASSQVQGVNYGYTF

abundance: -
j_gene: TRBJ1-3
d_gene: TRBD1
v_gene: TRBV11-3
CDR3nt: TGTGCCAGCAGCCCGGGGACAGGGCTCTCTGGAAACACCATATATTTT
CDR3aa: CASSPGTGLSGNTIYF

abundance: -
j_gene: TRBJ2-7
d_gene: TRBD2
v_gene: TRBV7-2
CDR3nt: TGTGCCAGCAGCTTAGCCTCCCAGCGGGGGCGATACGAGCAGTACTTC
CDR3aa: CASSLASQRGRYEQYF

abundance: -
j_gene: TRBJ2-2
d_gene: -
v_gene: TRBV6-5
CDR3nt: TGTGCCTCCTCGACTAGTCCGAACACCGGGGAGCTGTTTTTT
CDR3aa: CASSTSPNTGELFF

abundance: few
j_gene: TRBJ2-3
d_gene: TRBD2
v_gene: TRBV6-6
CDR3nt: TGTGCCAGCAGTGCGACTAGCGGGGCAGATACGCAGTATTTT
CDR3aa: CASSATSGADTQYF

abundance: -
j_gene: TRBJ2-5
d_gene: -
v_gene: TRBV13
CDR3nt: TGTGCCAGCAGCCCCCACCCCGGGGAGACCCAGTACTTC
CDR3aa: CASSPHPGETQYF

abundance: few
j_gene: TRBJ1-5
d_gene: -
v_gene: TRBV28
CDR3nt: TGTGCCAGCAGCCGAAGCGGGGGCGCGGATCAGCCCCAGCATTTT
CDR3aa: CASSRSGGADQPQHF

abundance: -
j_gene: TRBJ2-1
d_gene: TRBD2
v_gene: TRBV19
CDR3nt: TGTGCCAGTAACCCAGCGGGAGGGCCGATTGAGCAGTTCTTC
CDR3aa: CASNPAGGPIEQFF